This T cell receptor (beta chain) was documented in a study of cytotoxic CD8 clonotypes in ibrutinib-treated CLL. CDR3 length: 14 amino acids. Germline CDR1 reads MGHDK; CDR2 reads SYGVNS. V gave up 4 bases and J gave up 3 bases, with 13 bases separating them. This table comes from immunoSEQ multiplex PCR, and its TCRdb copy is limited to in-frame clones, with some not included. The data hold more than 15,000 clones, with approximately 64% observed a single time. The chain links TRBV25-1 to TRBJ2-7; D possibly uses TRBD1 or TRBD2 (5 bases each). This clonotype was obtained from a human donor with chronic lymphocytic leukemia. The sequencing used PBMCs, collected after 12 months of ibrutinib treatment. CDR3 protein: CASSAPGAHYEQYF. The CDR3 nucleotides are TGTGCCAGCAGTGCGCCCGGGGCCCACTACGAGCAGTACTTC.